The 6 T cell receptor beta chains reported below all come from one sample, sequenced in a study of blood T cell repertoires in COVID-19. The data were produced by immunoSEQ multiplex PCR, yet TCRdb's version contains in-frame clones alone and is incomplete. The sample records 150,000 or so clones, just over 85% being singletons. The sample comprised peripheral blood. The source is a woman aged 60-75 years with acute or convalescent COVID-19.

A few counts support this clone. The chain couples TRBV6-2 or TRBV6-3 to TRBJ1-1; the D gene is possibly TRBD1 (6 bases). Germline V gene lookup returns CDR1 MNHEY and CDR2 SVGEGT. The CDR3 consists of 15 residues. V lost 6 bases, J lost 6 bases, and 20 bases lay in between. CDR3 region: CASSETTGRSAEAFF. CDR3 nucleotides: TGTGCCAGCAGCGAAACGACAGGTAGGTCTGCTGAAGCTTTCTTT.

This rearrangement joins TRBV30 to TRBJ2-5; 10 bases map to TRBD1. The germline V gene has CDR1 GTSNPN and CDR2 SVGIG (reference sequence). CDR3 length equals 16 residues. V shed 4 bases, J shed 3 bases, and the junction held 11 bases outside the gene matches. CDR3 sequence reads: CAWTRDRGRDKETQYF. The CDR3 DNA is TGTGCCTGGACTAGGGACAGGGGAAGGGATAAAGAGACCCAGTACTTC.

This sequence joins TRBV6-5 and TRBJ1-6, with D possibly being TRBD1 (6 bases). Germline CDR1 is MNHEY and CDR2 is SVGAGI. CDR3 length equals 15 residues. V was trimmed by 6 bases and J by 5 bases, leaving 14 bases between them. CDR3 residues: CASRDRGYDNSPLHF. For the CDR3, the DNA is TGTGCCAGCAGGGACAGAGGTTACGATAATTCACCCCTCCACTTT.

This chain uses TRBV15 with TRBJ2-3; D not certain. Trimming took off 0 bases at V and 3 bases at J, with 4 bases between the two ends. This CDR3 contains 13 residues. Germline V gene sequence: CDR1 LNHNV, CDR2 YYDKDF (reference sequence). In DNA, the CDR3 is TGTGCCACCAGCAGAGACCCTACAGATACGCAGTATTTT. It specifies CATSRDPTDTQYF.

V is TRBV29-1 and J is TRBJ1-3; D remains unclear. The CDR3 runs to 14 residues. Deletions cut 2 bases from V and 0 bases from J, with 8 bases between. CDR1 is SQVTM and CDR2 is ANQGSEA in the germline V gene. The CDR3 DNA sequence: TGCAGCGTTGAAAACACCAACTCTGGAAACACCATATATTTT. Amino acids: CSVENTNSGNTIYF.

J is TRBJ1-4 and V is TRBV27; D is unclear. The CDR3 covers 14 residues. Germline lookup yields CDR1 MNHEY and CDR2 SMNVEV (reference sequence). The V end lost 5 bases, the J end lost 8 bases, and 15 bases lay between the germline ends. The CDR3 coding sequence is TGTGCCAGCAGTCAAGCCGGGGTCTGGGAAAAACTGTTTTTT. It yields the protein CASSQAGVWEKLFF.